The rows below give T cell receptor beta chains drawn from one sample of a study of blood T cell repertoires in COVID-19. Produced via immunoSEQ multiplex PCR; TCRdb's table is partial and in-frame only. The sample shows more than 200,000 clones, about 87% of them seen only once. Input material: PBMCs or T cells enriched from blood (not recorded which). The receptors come from a woman in her 30s who had been exposed to COVID-19. Each CDR3 is given with its conserved first and last residue. D genes are given only for firm matches.

d_call	v_call	j_call	cdr3_aa
NA	TRBV30	TRBJ1-3	CAWAGGANTIYF
TRBD1	TRBV2	TRBJ1-1	CASRGGVNTEAFF
TRBD2	TRBV7-2	TRBJ2-7	CASSYSGSVYEQYF
TRBD1	TRBV7-9	TRBJ1-2	CASIRTGGNYGYTF
TRBD2	TRBV19	TRBJ2-4	CASSMTSGAGQSAKNIQYF
NA	TRBV21-1	TRBJ2-2	CASSKGQNTGELFF
TRBD2	TRBV7-2	TRBJ2-7	CASSSRPPSGSPRQYF
TRBD1	TRBV7-9	TRBJ1-1	CASSLVDRGPTEAFF
NA	TRBV5-6	TRBJ2-1	CASSLDPRDEQFF
NA	TRBV9	TRBJ2-7	CASSDPEDRSSYEQYF
NA	TRBV28	TRBJ2-7	CASTDYRYEQYF
NA	TRBV2	TRBJ1-1	CASSVNDFLGILNTEAFF
TRBD1	TRBV10-3	TRBJ1-2	CAISETSGGDYGYTF
NA	TRBV13	TRBJ1-1	CASSLARTARNTEAFF
TRBD1	TRBV27	TRBJ2-5	CASSRTGAQETQYF
TRBD1	TRBV6-5	TRBJ2-1	CASRQTGSSYNEQFF
NA	TRBV29-1	TRBJ1-1	CSVVEPGAAFF
NA	TRBV28	TRBJ1-5	CASSPSGHSNQPQHF
TRBD2	TRBV10-3	TRBJ2-1	CAISEDAGLAGGQEQFF
TRBD2	TRBV2	TRBJ2-2	CASKGRETTGELFF
TRBD2	TRBV9	TRBJ2-7	CASSPFWGRVHEQYF
NA	TRBV5-8	TRBJ2-3	CASSLRGRGFGTDTQYF
TRBD2	TRBV6-6	TRBJ2-1	CASSYSTGLTNEQFF
NA	TRBV5-4	TRBJ2-1	CASSGDNEQFF
NA	TRBV19	TRBJ2-1	CASSHGLPNEQFF
NA	TRBV6-5	TRBJ2-3	CASSYSWQGTADTQYF
TRBD2	TRBV11-3	TRBJ2-2	CASSYRGGRELFF
TRBD1	TRBV27	TRBJ1-2	CASSLFSRDSNYGYTF
TRBD2	TRBV7-2	TRBJ2-1	CASSLLADSYNEQFF
TRBD1	TRBV27	TRBJ2-7	CASSLRTGHYEQYF
TRBD2	TRBV11-2	TRBJ2-5	CASSLGLGGRRVQETQYF
NA	TRBV12-3/TRBV12-4	TRBJ1-2	CASSQGYGYTF
NA	TRBV2	TRBJ1-2	CASGDTGYGYTF
TRBD2	TRBV5-4	TRBJ2-7	CASSLPGLAGLEQYF
NA	TRBV7-2	TRBJ1-1	CASSFAGKAFF
TRBD1	TRBV11-2	TRBJ1-5	CASSWTGRNQPQHF
TRBD2	TRBV5-1	TRBJ2-5	CASSLRGRTETQYF
TRBD2	TRBV3-1/TRBV3-2	TRBJ2-5	CASSHNVAGGPRETQYF
NA	TRBV10-1	TRBJ1-1	CASSERPTGENTEAFF
TRBD1	TRBV4-1	TRBJ2-1	CASSGTGKKKDANNEQFF
TRBD1	TRBV25-1	TRBJ1-2	CASSDPLGGQGNYGYTF
NA	TRBV4-1	TRBJ1-3	CASSQRHSGNTIYF
NA	TRBV24-1	TRBJ2-1	CATSGPGRNEQFF
TRBD2	TRBV5-1	TRBJ2-1	CASIQLAGGPQEQFF
TRBD1	TRBV6-5	TRBJ1-6	CASRMTGLNSPLHF
NA	TRBV24-1	TRBJ2-3	CATSGLGGSTDTQYF
NA	TRBV10-1	TRBJ2-3	CASSEGVTVSTDTQYF
NA	TRBV28	TRBJ1-2	CASRPTGSGGYGYTF